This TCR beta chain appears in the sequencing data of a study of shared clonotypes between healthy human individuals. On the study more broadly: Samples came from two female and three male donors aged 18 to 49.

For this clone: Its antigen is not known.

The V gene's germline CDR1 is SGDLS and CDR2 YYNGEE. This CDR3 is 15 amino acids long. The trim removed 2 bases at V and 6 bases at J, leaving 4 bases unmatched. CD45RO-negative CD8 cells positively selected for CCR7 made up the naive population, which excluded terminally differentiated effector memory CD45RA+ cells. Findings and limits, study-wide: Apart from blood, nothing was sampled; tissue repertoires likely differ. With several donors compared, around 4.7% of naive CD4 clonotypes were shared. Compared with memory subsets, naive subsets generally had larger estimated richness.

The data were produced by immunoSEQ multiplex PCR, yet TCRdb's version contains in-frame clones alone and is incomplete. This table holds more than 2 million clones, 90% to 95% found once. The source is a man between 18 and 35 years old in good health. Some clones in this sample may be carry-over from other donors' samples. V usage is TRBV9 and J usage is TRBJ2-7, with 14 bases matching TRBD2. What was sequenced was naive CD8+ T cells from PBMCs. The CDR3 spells CASSVTSGRAVEQYF. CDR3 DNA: TGTGCCAGCAGCGTGACTAGCGGGAGGGCCGTCGAGCAGTACTTC.